One sample yielded the 22 T cell receptor beta chains listed below, sequenced in a study of tumor-infiltrating lymphocytes in glioblastoma multiforme. Three nested ARM-PCR rounds with V-beta and C-beta primers built TCRB libraries. TCRdb analysed the multiplex PCR reads with MiXCR anew, one entry per CDR3 protein. The repertoire holds more than 9,000 distinct CDR3 sequences, with around two thirds as singletons. Input material: brain tumor tissue. Receptors were obtained from a male donor with glioblastoma.

The chain links TRBV20-1 to TRBJ2-3, with TRBD1 matching 7 bases. Trimming took 5 bases from V and 3 from J; bases not matched to a gene: 14. Germline CDR1 DFQATT, CDR2 SNEGSKA (reference sequence). The CDR3 is 16 residues long. The CDR3 loop reads CSAESGGDKGTDTQYF. DNA of the CDR3: TGCAGTGCTGAGTCAGGGGGAGACAAAGGGACAGATACGCAGTATTTT.

Concerning this clonotype itself: The junction does not match germline at one end; this may be a read error. The chain has TRBV11-1 and TRBJ2-1; TRBD2 might be the D (6 bases). Germline lookup yields CDR1 SGHAT and CDR2 FQDESV (reference sequence). This CDR3 is built from 15 residues. DNA of the CDR3: TGTGCCAGCAGCCCCGGACGGGAGAACTACAATGAGCGGTTCTTC. Translated, it gives CASSPGRENYNERFF.

V gene TRBV12-3 or TRBV12-4 combines with J gene TRBJ2-1, with 7 bases lining up with TRBD2. V lost 6 bases, J lost 9 bases, and 14 bases stayed unmatched. The CDR3 is 15 amino acids. The CDR3 here is CASRSREGIWGEQFF. CDR3 in DNA: TGTGCCAGCAGATCCAGGGAGGGGATTTGGGGTGAGCAGTTCTTC.

This clonotype came up a few times. The V call is TRBV7-8, the J call TRBJ2-2, with 9 bases aligning to TRBD1. CDR1 SGHVS and CDR2 FQNEAQ come from the germline V gene. The CDR3 contains 14 residues. The ends lost 8 bases at V and 6 bases at J; junction bases unmatched: 7. CDR3 nucleotides: TGTGCCAGCGGCATCGACAGGGGGGCCGGGGAGCTGTTTTTT. Protein sequence: CASGIDRGAGELFF.

The chain combines TRBV11-2 with TRBJ2-2, with D uncertain. The V end was cut by 3 bases, the J end by 1 base, with 9 bases between. There are 15 residues in the CDR3. The germline V gene encodes CDR1 SGHAT and CDR2 FQNNGV. CDR3 protein: CASSFFGLNTGELFF. In DNA form, the CDR3 reads TGTGCCAGCAGCTTTTTTGGCTTGAACACCGGGGAGCTGTTTTTT. The full variable domain, completed using reference TRBV11-2 and TRBJ2-2, is EAGVAQSPRYKIIEKRQSVAFWCNPISGHATLYWYQQILGQGPKLLIQFQNNGVVDDSQLPKDRFSAERLKGVDSTLKIQPAKLEDSAVYLCASSFFGLNTGELFFGEGSRLTVL.

This chain joins TRBV20-1 and TRBJ2-1, with 8 bases fitting TRBD1. Germline V gene data show CDR1 as DFQATT and CDR2 as SNEGSKA (reference sequence). This CDR3 is 10 amino acids long. The CDR3 loop reads CNALGTGQFF. In nucleotides, the CDR3 is TGCAATGCCCTGGGGACAGGGCAGTTCTTC.

The V and J genes are TRBV6-5 and TRBJ2-7, with 15 bases identical to TRBD2. The V gene end was trimmed by 5 bases and the J gene end by 5 bases; junction bases not matched to a gene: 4. CDR1 and CDR2 from the germline V gene are MNHEY and SVGAGI. The CDR3 covers 15 residues. CDR3 sequence (DNA): TGTGCCAGCAGTGGACTAGCGGGAGGGCTTCACGAGCAGTACTTC. It translates to CASSGLAGGLHEQYF.

To note about this clonotype: A much larger clone lies a single base off, so this may be a read error. This chain connects TRBV20-1 to TRBJ2-3, with no clear D. This CDR3 comprises 15 residues. In germline, CDR1 is DFQATT, CDR2 SNEGSKA (reference sequence). Here the CDR3 reads CSALRIGSTLNTQCF. CDR3 coding DNA: TGCAGTGCCCTACGGATAGGGTCGACCCTTAATACGCAGTGTTTT.

The chain employs TRBV6-1 and TRBJ2-2, with a possible D match to TRBD1 (7 bases). The CDR3 contains 14 residues. V lost 6 bases to trimming and J lost 4 bases, with 12 bases between them. Germline loops: CDR1 MNHNS, CDR2 SASEGT. This chain's CDR3 is CASRRDRLTGELFF. CDR3 sequence (DNA): TGTGCCAGCAGGCGGGACAGACTCACCGGGGAGCTGTTTTTT.

With regard to this clonotype: The junction does not match germline at one end; this may be a read error. The genes are TRBV6-2 or TRBV6-3 and TRBJ1-5, with TRBD1 as a possible D gene (6 bases). Per germline, CDR1 MNHEY and CDR2 SVGEGT. CDR3 length equals 17 residues. In nucleotides, the CDR3 is TGTGCCAGCAGTTATCCGGGACATCAGTATAGCAATCTGCCCCAGCATTTT. Translation gives CASSYPGHQYSNLPQHF.

This clonotype was recorded only once. V and J are TRBV5-6 and TRBJ2-1, with TRBD2 matching 7 bases. The CDR3 length is 17 residues. Germline loops: CDR1 SGHDT, CDR2 YYEEEE. In DNA, the CDR3 is TGTACTAGCAGCTTATTTGGGCTAGCGGAGGGATACAATGAGCAGTTCTTC. Protein sequence: CTSSLFGLAEGYNEQFF.

On this clonotype itself: A read error may account for a junction end that differs from germline. This chain uses TRBV4-2 with TRBJ2-7; 11 positions match TRBD1. CDR1 and CDR2 (germline): LGHNA, YNFKEQ. The CDR3 runs to 17 residues. This chain's CDR3 is CVSSQEGTGGGSYEQYF. The CDR3 nucleotides read TGTGTCAGCAGCCAAGAGGGGACAGGGGGGGGCTCCTACGAGCAGTACTTT.

This clonotype is deemed medium-sized. V and J are TRBV11-2 and TRBJ1-5; a possible D gene is TRBD1 (6 bases). Looked up from germline, CDR1 is SGHAT and CDR2 is FQNNGV. The CDR3 is 13 residues long. V was shortened by 4 bases and J by 12 bases, with 16 bases between the two germline ends. As DNA, the CDR3 is TGTGCCAGCAGCTCACTGGTGGACAGTAGCCAGCATTTT. This gives the protein CASSSLVDSSQHF.

V is TRBV10-3 and J is TRBJ2-5, with 11 bases matching TRBD2. The V and J ends lost 3 bases and 2 bases, in that order; junction bases with no gene match: 14. The length of the CDR3 is 19 residues. Germline V gene lookup returns CDR1 ENHRY and CDR2 SYGVKD. CDR3 protein: CAISESRSSGRLSQETQYF. As DNA, the CDR3 is TGTGCCATCAGTGAAAGTCGGTCTAGCGGGAGGTTGAGTCAAGAGACCCAGTACTTC.

The rearrangement joins TRBV10-3 to TRBJ2-2; possible D gene TRBD2, 5 bases. The CDR3 runs 14 residues. From germline, CDR1 is ENHRY and CDR2 SYGVKD. The V and J ends lost 8 bases and 5 bases respectively, with 15 bases between them. The CDR3 region has the DNA TGTGCCATCGCTGGCGGGCTAGGGACCGGGGAGCTGTTTTTT. The encoded protein is CAIAGGLGTGELFF.

The chain uses TRBV11-2 and TRBJ1-1; 7 bases agree with TRBD1. Losses at the gene ends were 5 bases for V and 2 bases for J; bases not matched to a gene: 17. This CDR3 has 18 amino acids. Germline V gives CDR1 SGHAT, CDR2 FQNNGV. DNA of the CDR3: TGTGCCAGCAGCCCTGGTGGAACCGGGACAGAGGCTAACACTGAAGCTTTCTTT. It encodes CASSPGGTGTEANTEAFF.

The V gene is TRBV3-1, the J gene TRBJ2-7, with D hard to call. Germline CDR1 LGHDT, CDR2 YNNKEL (reference sequence). CDR3 length equals 14 residues. V lost 4 bases to trimming and J lost 1 base, with 11 bases between them. DNA for the CDR3: TGTGCCAGCAGCCTGGGCATGGGTTCCTACGAGCAGTACTTC. Amino acid sequence: CASSLGMGSYEQYF.

A remark on this clonotype: Likely a read error: the CDR3 ends without its conserved phenylalanine or tryptophan. The gene calls are TRBV11-2 and TRBJ2-2; 12 bases agree with TRBD2. CDR1 is SGHAT and CDR2 is FQNNGV in the germline V gene. The CDR3 sequence is 17 residues long. The CDR3 DNA sequence: TGTCCCAGCAGTTTGACTAGCGGGAGAATAAGCACCGGGGAGCTGTTTTCT. It yields the protein CPSSLTSGRISTGELFS.

Remarks on this clonotype: It is likely a read error, because the conserved phenylalanine at the end of the CDR3 is missing. The chain employs TRBV5-1 and TRBJ2-7; D not certain. CDR1 SGHRS and CDR2 YFSETQ come from the germline V gene. This CDR3 is built from 14 residues. V was pared by 0 bases and J by 10 bases, with 17 bases between. This CDR3 is CASSLDGKPSEQYL. The CDR3 DNA reads TGCGCCAGCAGCTTGGATGGGAAACCGAGCGAACAGTACTTG.

The genes are TRBV11-2 and TRBJ1-1; TRBD1 might be the D (6 bases). The V gene's germline CDR1 is SGHAT and CDR2 FQNNGV. The CDR3 extends over 13 amino acids. With 0 bases removed from V and 6 bases from J, the gap between germline ends came to 8 bases. The CDR3 sequence: CASSLEGGSEAFF. In DNA form, the CDR3 reads TGTGCCAGCAGCTTAGAGGGGGGCTCTGAAGCTTTCTTT. Drawing the rest from reference TRBV11-2 and TRBJ1-1, the complete variable domain is EAGVAQSPRYKIIEKRQSVAFWCNPISGHATLYWYQQILGQGPKLLIQFQNNGVVDDSQLPKDRFSAERLKGVDSTLKIQPAKLEDSAVYLCASSLEGGSEAFFGQGTRLTVV.

This chain connects TRBV10-2 to TRBJ2-7; 10 nucleotides line up with TRBD1. This CDR3 has 14 amino acids. Germline lookup yields CDR1 WSHSY and CDR2 SAAADI. With 6 bases clipped from V and 3 bases from J, the junction kept 5 bases outside the gene matches. The CDR3 sequence is CASSQGTGVYEQYF. In DNA, the CDR3 is TGCGCCAGCAGCCAGGGGACAGGGGTCTACGAGCAGTACTTC.

This clonotype has a handful of counts. V usage is TRBV3-1 and J usage is TRBJ2-3, with 7 bases aligning to TRBD2. Germline CDR1 and CDR2: LGHDT and YNNKEL (reference sequence). This CDR3 spans 15 amino acids. The V and J ends lost 4 bases and 4 bases, in that order; junction bases with no gene match: 8. The CDR3 coding sequence is TGTGCCAGCAGCCCCCTGGCGGGAGTCGCAGATACGCAGTATTTT. Its protein product is CASSPLAGVADTQYF.